This T cell receptor (beta chain) was retrieved from a study of T cell responses to AZD1222 COVID-19 vaccine. General study points: Two doses of AZD1222 preceded a rise in Spike-specific TCR breadth and depth. Close to half of all spike-specific TCRs reportedly target regions of the variants that are unmutated. Seropositive status at baseline applied to only a handful of AZD1222 recipients. Researchers report vaccine-associated CD4 TCRs spanning spike, with dominance at 160-218 and 743-854.

Some clones are missing from TCRdb's copy, which holds only in-frame ones; the method was immunoSEQ multiplex PCR. Here the sample spans about 130,000 clones, about 88% being singletons. Germline CDR1 is MNHEY and CDR2 is SVGAGI. The CDR3 is 15 amino acids. Losses at the gene ends were 3 bases for V and 4 bases for J; bases not matched to a gene: 6. Concerning this clone: What it binds is unknown.

This sequence originates from an adult in good health. The specimen was peripheral blood, collected on day 0 of AZD1222 vaccination. V is TRBV6-5 and J is TRBJ2-7, with TRBD1 identical over 10 bases. The CDR3 region is CASSYRGQGTYEQYF. As DNA, the CDR3 is TGTGCCAGCAGTTATAGGGGACAGGGGACTTACGAGCAGTACTTC.